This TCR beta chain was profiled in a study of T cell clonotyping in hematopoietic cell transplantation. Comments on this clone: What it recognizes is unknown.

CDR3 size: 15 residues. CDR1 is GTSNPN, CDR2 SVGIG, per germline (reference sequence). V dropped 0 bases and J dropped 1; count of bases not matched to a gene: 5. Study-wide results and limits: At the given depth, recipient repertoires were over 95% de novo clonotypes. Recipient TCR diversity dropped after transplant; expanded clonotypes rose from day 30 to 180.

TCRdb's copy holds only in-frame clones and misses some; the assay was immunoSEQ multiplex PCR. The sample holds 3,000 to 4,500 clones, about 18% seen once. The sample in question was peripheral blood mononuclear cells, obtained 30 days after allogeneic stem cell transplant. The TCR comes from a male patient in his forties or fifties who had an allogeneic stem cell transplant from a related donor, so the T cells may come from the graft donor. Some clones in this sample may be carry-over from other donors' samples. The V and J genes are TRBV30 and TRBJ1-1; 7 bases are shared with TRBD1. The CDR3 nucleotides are TGTGCCTGGAGTGTAGGTAGGACAGGGAACACTGAAGCTTTCTTT. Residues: CAWSVGRTGNTEAFF.